This T cell receptor (beta chain) was retrieved from a study of patients and donors after allogeneic stem cell transplantation. Germline CDR1 is MGHDK and CDR2 is SYGVNS. Trimming shortened V by 3 bases and J by 5 bases, and 6 bases separated the two germline ends. The CDR3 loop spans 12 amino acids. There are many counts of this clonotype. TCRdb reprocessed the RT-PCR reads with MiXCR, giving one entry per CDR3 protein. This table holds about a million distinct CDR3 sequences, 18% found once. This clonotype was sampled from a human donor who was either an allogeneic HSCT recipient or a stem cell or donor lymphocyte infusion donor (not recorded which). It is not recorded whose cells these are; they may come from a transplant donor. The sample was blood, either unsorted or a sorted T cell fraction (not recorded which). The rearrangement joins TRBV25-1 to TRBJ2-3, with D perhaps given as TRBD1 or TRBD2 (5 bases each). The CDR3 region has the DNA TGTGCCAGCAGTGAGAGGGGAGATACGCAGTATTTT. Translated: CASSERGDTQYF.